This TCR beta chain was sequenced during a study of blood T cell repertoires in COVID-19. TCRdb's table, derived via immunoSEQ multiplex PCR, lists solely in-frame clones and lacks some. The sample yields 65,000 to 70,000 clones, 70% to 90% seen once. Sequencing was done on a sample of peripheral blood. The receptor was derived from a woman aged 55-70 years with acute or convalescent COVID-19.

The CDR3 DNA follows: TGTGCCAGCAGCTTGGGTCCAGGGGTGGAGACCTACGAGCAGTACTTC. Translating gives CASSLGPGVETYEQYF. The rearrangement uses TRBV5-8 and TRBJ2-7; TRBD1 is a possible D gene (6 bases). V was pared by 0 bases and J by 2 bases, with 15 bases between. This CDR3 spans 16 amino acids. Germline V gives CDR1 SGHTS, CDR2 YDEGEE.